The sequence of this T cell receptor (beta chain) was determined in a study of blood T cell repertoires in COVID-19. Study summary: COVID-19 samples collected from the United States, Italy and Spain covered acute and convalescent phases. The analysed material was cDNA or gDNA that came from T cells, B-cell-depleted T cells, or PBMCs.

Original analysis: From reference gene primer amplification, estimates of nucleated cell counts were derived. Clones were read by immunoSEQ multiplex PCR, and TCRdb kept only the in-frame ones, dropping some. V, J and clone size derive from that table, while D and trimming were established from the DNA sequence. The data contain 150,000 to 200,000 clones, around 79% of them seen just once; the ten biggest clones take up nearly 6%. CDR3 length: 15 residues. Germline V gene lookup returns CDR1 SGHTA and CDR2 FQGNSA. The germline V and J ends were trimmed by 2 bases and 2 bases, with 11 bases remaining between them. Patients of the Seattle cohort, enrolled during active infection, were followed longitudinally.

The TCR was taken from a woman in her thirties or forties with COVID-19, enrolled during active disease. Sequencing was done on a sample of peripheral blood. This chain joins TRBV7-2 and TRBJ2-3; TRBD1 is a possible D gene (6 bases). CDR3 sequence (DNA): TGTGCCAGCAGCTTATCGAGGGGGTCCACAGATACGCAGTATTTT. This gives the protein CASSLSRGSTDTQYF.